This TCR beta chain emerged from a study of T cell clonality in common variable immunodeficiency. The length of the CDR3 is 16 residues. The J segment lost 5 bases and the V segment lost 6 bases, leaving 13 bases of the junction unmatched. Germline V gene sequence: CDR1 DFQATT, CDR2 SNEGSKA (reference sequence). Sequencing used immunoSEQ multiplex PCR; TCRdb keeps in-frame clones, though not all of them. Recorded here are more than 30,000 clones, none singletons. Study-level results: Compared with healthy controls, CVID subjects showed increased TCRbeta clonality, mostly in about a third. Compared with controls, CVID subjects had fewer shared TCRbeta clones. Common variable immunodeficiency TCR beta sequences reportedly had fewer deletions and N-nucleotide insertions.

This clone has ten or more counts. Its antigen is as yet unknown. The sequenced fragment ends 3 residues before the CDR3 boundary, so the rest is inferred from the germline J gene. The specimen sequenced was peripheral blood mononuclear cells. This sequence joins TRBV20-1 and TRBJ2-1; 10 bases line up with TRBD2. The clonotype originates from a person between 18 and 75 years old in good health. CDR3 amino acids: CSAAPSGRAFDNEQFF. CDR3 DNA, as far as it was read: TGCAGTGCCGCTCCCAGCGGGAGGGCTTTTGACAATGAG.